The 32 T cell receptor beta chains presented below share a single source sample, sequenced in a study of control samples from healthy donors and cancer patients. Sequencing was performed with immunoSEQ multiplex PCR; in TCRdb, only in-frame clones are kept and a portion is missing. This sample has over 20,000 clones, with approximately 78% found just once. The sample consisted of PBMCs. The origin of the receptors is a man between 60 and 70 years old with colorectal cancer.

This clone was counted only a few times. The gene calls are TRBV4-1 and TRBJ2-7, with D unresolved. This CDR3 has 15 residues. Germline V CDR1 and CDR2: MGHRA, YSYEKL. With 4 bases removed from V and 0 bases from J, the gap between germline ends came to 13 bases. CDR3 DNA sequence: TGCGCCAGCAGCCCTCAGCGAGTTAGCTCCTACGAGCAGTACTTC. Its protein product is CASSPQRVSSYEQYF.

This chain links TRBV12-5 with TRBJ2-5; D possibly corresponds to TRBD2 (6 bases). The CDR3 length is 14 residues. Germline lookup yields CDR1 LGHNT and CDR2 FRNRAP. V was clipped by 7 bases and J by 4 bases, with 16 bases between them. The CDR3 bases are TGTGCTAGTGCCCCGTACGGGGGTCGAGAGACCCAGTACTTC. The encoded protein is CASAPYGGRETQYF.

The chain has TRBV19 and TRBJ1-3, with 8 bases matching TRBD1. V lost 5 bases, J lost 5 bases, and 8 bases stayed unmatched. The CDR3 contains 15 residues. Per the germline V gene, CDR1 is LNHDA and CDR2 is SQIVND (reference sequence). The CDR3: CASSVRDRRRNTIYF. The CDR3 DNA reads TGTGCCAGTAGTGTACGGGACAGGCGTCGAAACACCATATATTTT.

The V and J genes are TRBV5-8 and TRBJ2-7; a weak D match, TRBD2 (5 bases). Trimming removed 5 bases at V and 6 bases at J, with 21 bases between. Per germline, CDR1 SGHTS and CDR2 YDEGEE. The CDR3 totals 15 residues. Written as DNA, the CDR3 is TGTGCCAGCAGGTCCTTGAGGGCAGAGGGTTGCGAGCAGTACGTC. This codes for CASRSLRAEGCEQYV.

The CDR3 region is CASRGDRGRDGYTF. CDR3 bases: TGTGCCAGCAGGGGGGACAGGGGGCGTGATGGCTACACCTTC. This sequence joins TRBV2 and TRBJ1-2, with TRBD1 matching over 12 bases. The CDR3 spans 14 residues. With V trimmed by 6 bases and J by 6 bases, 5 bases remained unmatched. Germline V gives CDR1 SNHLY, CDR2 FYNNEI. The full variable domain, with the rest looked up from reference TRBV2 and TRBJ1-2, is EPEVTQTPSHQVTQMGQEVILRCVPISNHLYFYWYRQILGQKVEFLVSFYNNEISEKSEIFDDQFSVERPDGSNFTLKIRSTKLEDSAMYFCASRGDRGRDGYTFGSGTRLTVV.

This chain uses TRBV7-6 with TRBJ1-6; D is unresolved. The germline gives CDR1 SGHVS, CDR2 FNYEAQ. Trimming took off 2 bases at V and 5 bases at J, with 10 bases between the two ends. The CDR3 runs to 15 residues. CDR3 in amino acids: CASSLLAGDNSPLHF. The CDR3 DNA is TGTGCCAGCAGCTTACTAGCAGGCGATAATTCACCCCTCCACTTT.

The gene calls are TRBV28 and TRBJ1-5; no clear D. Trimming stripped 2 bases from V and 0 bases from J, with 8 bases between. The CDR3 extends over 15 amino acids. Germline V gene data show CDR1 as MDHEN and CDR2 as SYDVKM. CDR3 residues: CASSLPEASNQPQHF. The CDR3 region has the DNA TGTGCCAGCAGTTTACCAGAGGCTAGCAATCAGCCCCAGCATTTT.

The CDR3 loop reads CAWSHSGGTEAFF. The CDR3 DNA follows: TGTGCCTGGAGCCACTCAGGGGGCACTGAAGCTTTCTTT. The chain uses TRBV30 and TRBJ1-1, with TRBD1 matching 7 bases. The CDR3 totals 13 residues. From germline, CDR1 is GTSNPN and CDR2 SVGIG (reference sequence). V trimming: 3 bases; J trimming: 4 bases; junction bases outside the gene matches: 5.

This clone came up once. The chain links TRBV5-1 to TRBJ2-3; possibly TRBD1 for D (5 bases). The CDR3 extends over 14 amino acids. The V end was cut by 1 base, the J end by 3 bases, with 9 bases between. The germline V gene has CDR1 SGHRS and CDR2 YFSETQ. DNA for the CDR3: TGCGCCAGCAGCTTGTTGCAGGGAACAGATACGCAGTATTTT. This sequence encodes CASSLLQGTDTQYF.

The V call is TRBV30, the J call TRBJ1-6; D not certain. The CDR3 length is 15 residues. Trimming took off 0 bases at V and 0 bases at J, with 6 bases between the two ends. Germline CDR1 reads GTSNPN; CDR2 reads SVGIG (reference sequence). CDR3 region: CAWSVGRSYNSPLHF. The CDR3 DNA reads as TGTGCCTGGAGTGTAGGCCGCTCCTATAATTCACCCCTCCACTTT.

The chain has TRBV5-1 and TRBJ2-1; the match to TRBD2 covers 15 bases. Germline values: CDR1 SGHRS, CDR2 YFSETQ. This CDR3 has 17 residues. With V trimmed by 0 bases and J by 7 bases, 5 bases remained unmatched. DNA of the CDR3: TGCGCCAGCAGCTTGGCCGGACTAGCGGGGGGGCTGAATGAGCAGTTCTTC. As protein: CASSLAGLAGGLNEQFF.

The CDR3 nucleotides are TGTGCCAGCAGCGCAGCAGACAGGGGTCCGTCGAAGGGGGACACTGAAGCTTTCTTT. The encoded protein is CASSAADRGPSKGDTEAFF. The chain is built from TRBV9 and TRBJ1-1; 8 bases match TRBD1. V dropped 3 bases and J dropped 3; count of bases not matched to a gene: 19. The CDR3 totals 19 residues. CDR1 and CDR2 (germline): SGDLS, YYNGEE. Variable domain in full (rest from reference TRBV9 and TRBJ1-1): DSGVTQTPKHLITATGQRVTLRCSPRSGDLSVYWYQQSLDQGLQFLIQYYNGEERAKGNILERFSAQQFPDLHSELNLSSLELGDSALYFCASSAADRGPSKGDTEAFFGQGTRLTVV.

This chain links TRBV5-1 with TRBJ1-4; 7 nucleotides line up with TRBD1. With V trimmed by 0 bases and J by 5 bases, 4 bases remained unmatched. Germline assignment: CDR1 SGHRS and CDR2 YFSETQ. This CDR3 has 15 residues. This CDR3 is CASSLAGGANEKLFF. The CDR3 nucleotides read TGCGCCAGCAGCTTGGCAGGGGGAGCGAATGAAAAACTGTTTTTT.

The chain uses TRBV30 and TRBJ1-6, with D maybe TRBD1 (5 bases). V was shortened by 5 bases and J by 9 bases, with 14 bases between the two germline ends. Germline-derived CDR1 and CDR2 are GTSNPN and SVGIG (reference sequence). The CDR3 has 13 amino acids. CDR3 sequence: CAWDLWDVSPLHF. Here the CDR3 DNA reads TGTGCCTGGGACCTTTGGGACGTTTCACCCCTCCACTTT.

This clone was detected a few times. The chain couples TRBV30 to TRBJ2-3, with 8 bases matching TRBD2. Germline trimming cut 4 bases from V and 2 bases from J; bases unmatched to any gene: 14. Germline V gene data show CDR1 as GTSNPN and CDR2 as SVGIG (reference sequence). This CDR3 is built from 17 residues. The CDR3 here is CAWMPLMGAGATDTQYF. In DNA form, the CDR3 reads TGTGCCTGGATGCCCCTTATGGGAGCGGGGGCCACAGATACGCAGTATTTT.

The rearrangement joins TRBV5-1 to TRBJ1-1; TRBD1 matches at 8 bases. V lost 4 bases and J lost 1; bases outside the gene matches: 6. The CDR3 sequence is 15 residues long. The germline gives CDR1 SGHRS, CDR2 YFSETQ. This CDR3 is CASSPRTGWNTEAFF. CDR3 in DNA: TGCGCCAGCAGCCCACGGACAGGGTGGAACACTGAAGCTTTCTTT.

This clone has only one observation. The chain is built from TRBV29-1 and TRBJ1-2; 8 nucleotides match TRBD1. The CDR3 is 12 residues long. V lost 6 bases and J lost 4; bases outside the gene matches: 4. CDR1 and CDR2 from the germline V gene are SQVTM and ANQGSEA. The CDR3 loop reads CSVQQGVYGYTF. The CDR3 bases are TGCAGCGTCCAACAGGGGGTCTATGGCTACACCTTC.

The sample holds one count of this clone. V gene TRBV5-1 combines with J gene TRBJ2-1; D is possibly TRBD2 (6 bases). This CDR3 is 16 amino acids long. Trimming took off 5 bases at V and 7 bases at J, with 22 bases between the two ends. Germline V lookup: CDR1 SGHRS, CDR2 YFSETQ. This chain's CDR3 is CASRNPRDGEDNEQFF. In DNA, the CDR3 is TGCGCCAGCAGAAACCCGCGGGACGGCGAAGATAATGAGCAGTTCTTC.

The CDR3 coding sequence is TGTGCCAGCAGTACAGGGATTAGCAATCAGCCCCAGCATTTT. This encodes CASSTGISNQPQHF. The V and J genes are TRBV6-5 and TRBJ1-5; perhaps TRBD1 as D (6 bases). Germline V gene lookup returns CDR1 MNHEY and CDR2 SVGAGI. The CDR3 length is 14 residues. The V end was cut by 5 bases, the J end by 0 bases, with 8 bases between.

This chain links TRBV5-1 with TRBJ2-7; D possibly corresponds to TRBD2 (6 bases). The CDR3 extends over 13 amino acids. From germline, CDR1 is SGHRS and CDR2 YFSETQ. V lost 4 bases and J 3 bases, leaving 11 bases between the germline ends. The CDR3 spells CASSPTGDYEQYF. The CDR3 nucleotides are TGCGCCAGCAGCCCCACGGGGGACTACGAGCAGTACTTC.

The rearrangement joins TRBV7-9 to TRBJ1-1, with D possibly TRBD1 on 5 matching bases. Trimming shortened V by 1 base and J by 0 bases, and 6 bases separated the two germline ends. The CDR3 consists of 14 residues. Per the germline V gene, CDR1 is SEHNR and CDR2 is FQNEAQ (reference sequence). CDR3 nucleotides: TGTGCCAGCAGCTTAGGAGGGGTGAACACTGAAGCTTTCTTT. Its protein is CASSLGGVNTEAFF.

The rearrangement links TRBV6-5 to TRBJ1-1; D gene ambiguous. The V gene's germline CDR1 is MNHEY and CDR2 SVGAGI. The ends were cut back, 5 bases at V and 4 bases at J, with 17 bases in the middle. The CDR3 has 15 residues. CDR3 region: CASSHSFGHGTEAFF. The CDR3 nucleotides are TGTGCCAGCAGTCACAGTTTCGGGCATGGCACTGAAGCTTTCTTT.

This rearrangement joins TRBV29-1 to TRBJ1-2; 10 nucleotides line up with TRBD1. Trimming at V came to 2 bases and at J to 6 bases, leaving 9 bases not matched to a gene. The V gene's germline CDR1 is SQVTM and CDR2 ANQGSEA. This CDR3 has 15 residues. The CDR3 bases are TGCAGCGTTGAACGTGGGACAGGGGACGGCCATGGCTACACCTTC. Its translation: CSVERGTGDGHGYTF.

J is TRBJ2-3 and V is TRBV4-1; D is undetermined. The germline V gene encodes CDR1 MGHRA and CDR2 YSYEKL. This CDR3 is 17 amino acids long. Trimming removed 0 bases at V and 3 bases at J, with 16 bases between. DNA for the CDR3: TGCGCCAGCAGCCAAGATGATGGGCGCCCTGGAACAGATACGCAGTATTTT. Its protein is CASSQDDGRPGTDTQYF.

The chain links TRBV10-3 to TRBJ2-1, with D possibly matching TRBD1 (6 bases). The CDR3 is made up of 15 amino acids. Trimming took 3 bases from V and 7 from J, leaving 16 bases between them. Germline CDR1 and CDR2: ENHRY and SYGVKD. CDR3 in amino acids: CAISDQGWLGNEQFF. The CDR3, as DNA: TGTGCCATCAGTGACCAGGGGTGGTTGGGGAATGAGCAGTTCTTC.

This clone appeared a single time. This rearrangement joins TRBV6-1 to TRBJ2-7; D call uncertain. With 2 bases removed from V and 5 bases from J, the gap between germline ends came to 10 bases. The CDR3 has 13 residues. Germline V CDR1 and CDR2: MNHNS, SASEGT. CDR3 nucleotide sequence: TGTGCCAGCAGTGAAAGAATTTCGCACGAGCAGTACTTC. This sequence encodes CASSERISHEQYF.

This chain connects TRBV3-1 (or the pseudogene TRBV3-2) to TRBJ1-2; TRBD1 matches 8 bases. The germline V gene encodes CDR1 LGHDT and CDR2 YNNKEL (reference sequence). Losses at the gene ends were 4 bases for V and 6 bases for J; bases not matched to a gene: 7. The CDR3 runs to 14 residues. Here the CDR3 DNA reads TGTGCCAGCAGCCGCCGGACAGGGTCTAATGGCTACACCTTC. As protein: CASSRRTGSNGYTF.

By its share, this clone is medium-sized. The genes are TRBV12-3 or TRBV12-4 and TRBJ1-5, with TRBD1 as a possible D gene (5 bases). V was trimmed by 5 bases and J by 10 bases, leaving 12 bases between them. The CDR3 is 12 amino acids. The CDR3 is CASSHQGLPQHF. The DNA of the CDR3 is TGTGCCAGCAGTCATCAGGGTCTACCCCAGCATTTT.

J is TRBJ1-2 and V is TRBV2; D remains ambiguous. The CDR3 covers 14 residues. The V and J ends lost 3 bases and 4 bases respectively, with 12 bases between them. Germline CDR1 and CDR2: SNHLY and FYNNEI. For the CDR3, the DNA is TGTGCCAGCAGTGATGATGCGGGTTTCTATGGCTACACCTTC. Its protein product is CASSDDAGFYGYTF.

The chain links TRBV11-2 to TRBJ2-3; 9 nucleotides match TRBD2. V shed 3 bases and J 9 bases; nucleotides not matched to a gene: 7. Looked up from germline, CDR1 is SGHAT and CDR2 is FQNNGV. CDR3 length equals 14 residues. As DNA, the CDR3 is TGTGCCAGCAGCTTTGGCGGGGGGGCCGAAACGCAGTATTTT. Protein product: CASSFGGGAETQYF. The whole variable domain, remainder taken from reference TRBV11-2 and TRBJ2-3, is EAGVAQSPRYKIIEKRQSVAFWCNPISGHATLYWYQQILGQGPKLLIQFQNNGVVDDSQLPKDRFSAERLKGVDSTLKIQPAKLEDSAVYLCASSFGGGAETQYFGPGTRLTVL.

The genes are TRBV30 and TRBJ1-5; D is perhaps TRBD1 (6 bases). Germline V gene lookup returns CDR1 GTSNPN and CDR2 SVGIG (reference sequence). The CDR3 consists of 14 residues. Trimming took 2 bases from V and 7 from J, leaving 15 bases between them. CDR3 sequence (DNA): TGTGCCTGGAGTCCCAGGGGAACGAGGCAGCCCCAGCATTTT. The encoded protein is CAWSPRGTRQPQHF.

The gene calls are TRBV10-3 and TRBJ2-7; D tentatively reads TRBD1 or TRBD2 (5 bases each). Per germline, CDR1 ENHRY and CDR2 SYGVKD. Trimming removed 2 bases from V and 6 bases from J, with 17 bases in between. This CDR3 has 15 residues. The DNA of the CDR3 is TGTGCCATCAGTGAGAGTGGGACGGCCAAGGTCGAGCAGTACTTC. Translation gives CAISESGTAKVEQYF.